Listed here are 17 T cell receptor beta chains from one sample, sequenced in a study of T cells in Graves' hyperthyroidism and ophthalmopathy. RNA transcripts served as the template for amplifying TCR beta CDR3 regions. A first-round RT-PCR of the TCR CDR3 used the HTBI primer set. TCRdb used MiXCR to reprocess the multiplex PCR reads, holding one entry per CDR3 protein. The sample shows nearly 250,000 distinct CDR3 sequences, about a sixth of them seen only once. The material sequenced was blood. The source of these receptors is a woman aged 18 to 35 with Graves' ophthalmopathy.

This clonotype has a count of ten or more. This chain links TRBV7-9 with TRBJ1-1; perhaps TRBD1 as D (6 bases). CDR3 length: 17 residues. With 5 bases removed from V and 4 bases from J, the gap between germline ends came to 23 bases. Germline V gene data show CDR1 as SEHNR and CDR2 as FQNEAQ (reference sequence). The DNA of the CDR3 is TGTGCCAGCAGCCTCTGGACAGAGCTAGGGGTTGGCACTGAAGCTTTCTTT. As protein: CASSLWTELGVGTEAFF.

The table lists this clonotype with many counts. The chain has TRBV3-1 and TRBJ2-7, with TRBD2 matching over 7 bases. In germline, CDR1 is LGHDT, CDR2 YNNKEL (reference sequence). The J segment lost 2 bases and the V segment lost 0 bases, leaving 4 bases of the junction unmatched. The CDR3 spans 15 residues. The CDR3 sequence is CASSQELALTYEQYF. CDR3 sequence (DNA): TGTGCCAGCAGCCAAGAACTAGCGCTTACCTACGAGCAGTACTTC.

Ten or more counts support this clonotype. The chain joins TRBV12-3 or TRBV12-4 to TRBJ1-5; D is possibly TRBD1 (6 bases). The CDR3 has 14 residues. V was cut by 6 bases and J by 1 base, with 10 bases left in between. The DNA of the CDR3 is TGTGCCAGCAGAATCGGGACAAGCAATCAGCCCCAGCATTTT. Protein product: CASRIGTSNQPQHF.

This clonotype was seen ten or more times. V and J are TRBV20-1 and TRBJ1-5, with D possibly being TRBD1 (5 bases). Trimming cost V 1 base and J 4 bases, with 11 bases left between them. CDR3 length equals 14 residues. The V gene's germline CDR1 is DFQATT and CDR2 SNEGSKA (reference sequence). CDR3 loop: CSARVGVWNQPQHF. The CDR3 DNA reads as TGCAGTGCTAGAGTGGGGGTATGGAATCAGCCCCAGCATTTT.

The chain has TRBV5-4 and TRBJ2-1, with 9 bases aligning to TRBD1. The CDR3 is made up of 15 amino acids. The germline V gene encodes CDR1 SGHNT and CDR2 YYREEE (reference sequence). V trimming: 5 bases; J trimming: 9 bases; junction bases outside the gene matches: 12. CDR3 residues: CASSAGQGFRGEQFF. Here the CDR3 DNA reads TGTGCCAGCAGTGCCGGACAGGGGTTTAGGGGTGAGCAGTTCTTC.

This clonotype was found many times. The chain is built from TRBV7-2 and TRBJ2-7; the match to TRBD2 covers 9 bases. There are 15 residues in the CDR3. V trimming: 5 bases; J trimming: 3 bases; junction bases outside the gene matches: 8. CDR1 is SGHTA, CDR2 FQGNSA, per germline. This CDR3 is CASSPSSGNRYEQYF. The CDR3 DNA sequence: TGTGCCAGCAGCCCCTCTAGCGGGAATCGCTACGAGCAGTACTTC.

This clonotype was seen many times. The chain links TRBV24-1 to TRBJ2-6; maybe TRBD1 (6 bases). The germline CDR1 and CDR2 sequences are KGHDR and SFDVKD. With 1 base removed from V and 0 bases from J, the gap between germline ends came to 12 bases. The CDR3 contains 18 residues. CDR3 bases: TGTGCCACCAGTGATTTCCAGGGGCCAAGCTCTGGGGCCAACGTCCTGACTTTC. Translation gives CATSDFQGPSSGANVLTF.

This clonotype has a count of ten or more. The rearrangement uses TRBV20-1 and TRBJ1-1; D is undetermined. In germline, CDR1 is DFQATT, CDR2 SNEGSKA (reference sequence). V lost 3 bases, J lost 3 bases, and 11 bases lay in between. The CDR3 length is 13 residues. CDR3 in amino acids: CSASSEWYTEAFF. As DNA, the CDR3 is TGCAGTGCTAGCTCCGAATGGTACACTGAAGCTTTCTTT.

The table lists this clonotype with many counts. The chain combines TRBV5-1 with TRBJ2-5; 7 nucleotides match TRBD1. The CDR3 contains 14 residues. With V trimmed by 4 bases and J by 4 bases, 7 bases remained unmatched. Germline CDR1 and CDR2: SGHRS and YFSETQ. The CDR3 nucleotides are TGCGCCAGCAGCCATTACAGGGGACGAGAGACCCAGTACTTC. Translation gives CASSHYRGRETQYF. The complete variable domain, with remaining parts taken from reference TRBV5-1 and TRBJ2-5, reads KAGVTQTPRYLIKTRGQQVTLSCSPISGHRSVSWYQQTPGQGLQFLFEYFSETQRNKGNFPGRFSGRQFSNSRSEMNVSTLELGDSALYLCASSHYRGRETQYFGPGTRLLVL.

This clonotype was found many times. The V gene is TRBV7-9, the J gene TRBJ2-1; D is uncertain. The CDR3 runs 8 residues. V was cut by 5 bases and J by 15 bases, with 5 bases left in between. CDR1 and CDR2 (germline): SEHNR, FQNEAQ (reference sequence). The CDR3 spells CASSPPFF. Written as DNA, the CDR3 is TGTGCCAGCAGCCCTCCGTTCTTC.

This clonotype was seen ten or more times. This chain links TRBV12-3 or TRBV12-4 with TRBJ2-7; TRBD1 aligns across 8 bases. After removal of 6 bases from V and 1 base from J, the junction contained 5 bases not matched to a gene. The length of the CDR3 is 14 residues. CDR3 loop: CASRDRDESYEQYF. The CDR3 DNA reads as TGTGCCAGCAGGGACAGGGACGAGTCCTACGAGCAGTACTTC.

This clonotype came up many times. The rearrangement links TRBV19 to TRBJ2-3; 9 bases are shared with TRBD2. This CDR3 contains 15 residues. The trim removed 5 bases at V and 3 bases at J, leaving 6 bases unmatched. Looked up from germline, CDR1 is LNHDA and CDR2 is SQIVND (reference sequence). CDR3 sequence: CASSPGTSRTDTQYF. As DNA, the CDR3 is TGTGCCAGTAGTCCTGGGACTAGCAGGACAGATACGCAGTATTTT.

This clonotype was counted at least ten times. The rearrangement links TRBV7-9 to TRBJ2-5, with a weak D call TRBD1 (6 bases). V was shortened by 5 bases and J by 5 bases, with 15 bases between the two germline ends. Per germline, CDR1 SEHNR and CDR2 FQNEAQ (reference sequence). The CDR3 extends over 14 amino acids. CDR3: CASSLLQGTETQYF. In DNA, the CDR3 is TGTGCCAGCAGCCTACTACAGGGAACGGAGACCCAGTACTTC.

This clonotype occurred many times. This chain links TRBV3-1 with TRBJ1-1, with 7 nucleotides matching TRBD1. Trimming cost V 1 base and J 12 bases; bases outside gene matches: 5. Germline CDR1 is LGHDT and CDR2 is YNNKEL (reference sequence). The CDR3 contains 12 residues. CDR3 nucleotide sequence: TGTGCCAGCAGCCAAGTAGAGGGGGCGACTTTCTTT. It codes for CASSQVEGATFF.

This clonotype has a count of ten or more. V gene TRBV10-1 combines with J gene TRBJ2-1; the match to TRBD2 covers 9 bases. J gave up 0 bases and V 3 bases, and 3 bases lay outside the gene matches. Germline CDR1 WNHNN, CDR2 SYGVQD (reference sequence). The CDR3 spans 16 residues. CDR3 nucleotides: TGCGCCAGCAGTGACACGGGACTAGCCTCCTACAATGAGCAGTTCTTC. Encoded protein: CASSDTGLASYNEQFF.

CDR3 sequence: CASSQEGQLFF. The CDR3 DNA sequence: TGCGCCAGCAGCCAAGAAGGGCAGCTGTTTTTT. The rearrangement links TRBV4-3 to TRBJ2-2; D not resolved. Germline V gene sequence: CDR1 LGHNA, CDR2 YSLEER. V was trimmed by 0 bases and J by 12 bases, leaving 5 bases between them. CDR3 length: 11 amino acids.

CDR3: CASSRTQDTEAFF. Written as DNA, the CDR3 is TGTGCCAGCAGCCGAACCCAAGACACTGAAGCTTTCTTT. The chain combines TRBV7-6 with TRBJ1-1, with D uncertain. V was pared by 5 bases and J by 3 bases, with 10 bases between. The CDR3 extends over 13 amino acids. CDR1 is SGHVS and CDR2 is FNYEAQ in the germline V gene.